This T cell receptor beta chain derives from a study of blood T cells in healthy people across ages (dated by TCRdb to the mid-2010s). About the full investigation: In model experiments, template switching captured roughly one uniquely barcoded TCR beta cDNA molecule for every two T cells. The study measured age-related changes in TCR beta repertoire diversity using deep sequencing normalized with unique cDNA molecular identifiers. For two donors (one aged 18 to 30 and one aged 80 or older), the study analyzed two additional independent replicas of 1 million unique cDNA reads from the same blood draw. To avoid experimental bias, donors of different ages were distributed randomly across sequencing lanes. The donors were divided into four age groups: young (average around 16 years), middle-aged (almost 40), aged (approximately 62) and long-lived (approximately 74). Broader findings and caveats from the paper: Compared with the aged group, more naive CD4+ T cells, fewer expanded clones and increased TCR diversity were shown by the long-lived group, suggesting age selection. Bulk unsorted PBMC profiling prevented conclusive comparison of naive and antigen-experienced compartments. As age increased, observed TCR beta diversity per million T cells dropped in a roughly linear way, and a significant reduction was already evident by age roughly 36. Estimates of total diversity based on one million sequenced T cells were regarded as lower bounds and as underestimates. The CMV infection status of donors was not known, potentially confounding age-related changes in expanded clonotypes. There was a strong correlation between observed TCR beta diversity and the percentage of naive T cells measured by flow cytometry.

Concerning this clonotype: Its cognate antigen has yet to be identified. There are no base qualities to consult, and no much larger clone falls within one base.

Donors were a few dozen systemically healthy Caucasian individuals from Russia aged 6 to 90 years. About 9.8 milliliters of peripheral blood were drawn from each donor into EDTA-treated Vacutainer tubes. Ficoll-Paque density-gradient centrifugation was used to isolate PBMCs, with at least 7 million per sample. Trizol reagent was used to extract total RNA from PBMCs, with at least 5 micrograms per sample. The percentages of naive CD45RAhigh/CD27high T cells were determined by flow cytometry on a PBMC aliquot from every donor. V is trimmed back by 4 bases and J by 4 bases, and the junction contains 5 bases that no gene match accounts for. CDR1 and CDR2 are drawn from the germline V gene: MNHEY, SVGEGT. Reading from cysteine to phenylalanine, the CDR3 counts 15 amino acids. Only the CDR3 portion is preserved as DNA: 45 bases, with reading frame beginning at the first base. The library was obtained by 5' RACE. The sequencer listed for this sample is Illumina HiSeq 2500. A second roughly 6 to 12 cycle PCR used a sample-barcoded 5' primer and a J-beta primer mix. A template-switch 5' adaptor carrying 12 random nucleotides introduced a unique molecular identifier onto each TCR beta cDNA molecule. Each sample yielded at least 3 million CDR3-containing paired-end reads. First-strand cDNA was synthesized from all RNA with the Mint cDNA synthesis kit, primed by a TRBC-specific oligonucleotide. After uracil-DNA glycosylase treatment, a first 18-cycle PCR used universal primers M1SS and BC2_uni_R on all cDNA. For the original study's pipeline: Each sample was normalized by randomly selecting 1 million high-quality reads, each carrying a distinct molecular identifier. Instead of being binned into consensus sequences, reads that shared molecular identifiers were thrown out. MiTCR, run with a Q25 quality threshold and the strictest error-elimination algorithm, handled CDR3 identification, clonotype clustering and error correction. A nonparametric unseen species model with Euler transformation was used to estimate a lower bound on total TCR beta diversity. The public reads were reprocessed in TCRdb via fastp at Q25 and MiXCR, keeping in-frame beta chains. For every CDR3 protein sequence, its rows merge into one entry that carries the most common genes and DNA. The V and J calls and clone size come from TCRdb's table, not from the authors' own analysis. In this sample the table shows around 1.5 million distinct CDR3 sequences, roughly 32% of which occur a single time. The ten largest clones capture roughly 12% of the sample.

Recombination linked TRBV6-2 or TRBV6-3 to TRBJ2-5, with 11 junctional bases fitting TRBD2. The TCR originated in a woman aged 30 to 39 in good health. Sequencing was done on a sample of blood. The CDR3 region has the sequence CASSLAGGKGETQYF. Here is the DNA: TGTGCCAGCAGTTTAGCGGGGGGGAAAGGAGAGACCCAGTACTTC.